These 30 T cell receptor beta chains were all obtained from the same sample, sequenced in a study of blood T cell repertoires in COVID-19. Some clones are missing from TCRdb's copy, which holds only in-frame ones; the method was immunoSEQ multiplex PCR. This table holds around 150,000 clones, roughly 85% found once. What was sequenced was peripheral blood. The receptor source for this set is a man aged 35-49 years with acute or convalescent COVID-19.

This sequence joins TRBV27 and TRBJ2-3; 9 bases match TRBD2. CDR1 is MNHEY, CDR2 SMNVEV, per germline (reference sequence). V lost 3 bases to trimming and J lost 3 bases; unmatched junction nucleotides: 4. The CDR3 consists of 15 residues. The CDR3 DNA follows: TGTGCCAGCAGTTTGATAAGCGGGAGGACAGATACGCAGTATTTT. It translates to CASSLISGRTDTQYF.

This chain uses TRBV27 with TRBJ1-6, with TRBD1 identical over 8 bases. Unmatched junction bases numbered 4, after V lost 5 bases and J lost 7 bases. This CDR3 is built from 14 residues. Germline V CDR1 and CDR2: MNHEY, SMNVEV (reference sequence). DNA for the CDR3: TGTGCCAGCAGTCCGGACAGGGAAAATTCACCCCTCCACTTT. This sequence encodes CASSPDRENSPLHF.

The rearrangement joins TRBV19 to TRBJ1-6, with D perhaps matching TRBD1 (5 bases). V was cut by 2 bases and J by 6 bases, with 8 bases left in between. This CDR3 has 14 amino acids. The germline gives CDR1 LNHDA, CDR2 SQIVND (reference sequence). The CDR3 nucleotides read TGTGCCAGTAGTATACAGGGTGGTAATTCACCCCTCCACTTT. Amino acids: CASSIQGGNSPLHF.

This chain connects TRBV27 to TRBJ2-7; 7 bases match TRBD1. CDR3 length: 14 residues. Germline loops: CDR1 MNHEY, CDR2 SMNVEV (reference sequence). V lost 6 bases and J lost 7; bases outside the gene matches: 12. The CDR3 sequence is CASRVTGSTGEQYF. CDR3 sequence (DNA): TGTGCCAGCAGGGTGACAGGGTCAACGGGGGAGCAGTACTTC.

The gene calls are TRBV6-6 and TRBJ1-2; D is undetermined. The V gene lost 7 bases and the J gene lost 4 bases, with 16 bases spanning the gap. Germline assignment: CDR1 MNHNY and CDR2 SVGAGI (reference sequence). The CDR3 runs to 14 residues. CDR3 sequence (DNA): TGTGCCAGCACCGCGAGTGAGGGATTCTATGGCTACACCTTC. Translating gives CASTASEGFYGYTF.

The V and J genes are TRBV5-4 and TRBJ2-3; a possible D gene is TRBD1 (6 bases). V lost 3 bases and J 0 bases, leaving 11 bases between the germline ends. CDR1 SGHNT and CDR2 YYREEE come from the germline V gene (reference sequence). This CDR3 region has 15 residues. CDR3 sequence: CASSSRDTSTDTQYF. The CDR3 DNA reads TGTGCCAGCAGCTCTCGGGACACCAGCACAGATACGCAGTATTTT.

The rearrangement uses TRBV5-1 and TRBJ2-7; 10 bases map to TRBD1. The CDR3 runs 15 residues. After removal of 4 bases from V and 1 base from J, the junction contained 5 bases not matched to a gene. Germline lookup yields CDR1 SGHRS and CDR2 YFSETQ. The CDR3: CASSLGTGESYEQYF. The CDR3 DNA follows: TGCGCCAGCAGCCTTGGGACAGGGGAATCCTACGAGCAGTACTTC.

The rearrangement links TRBV6-5 to TRBJ2-3; TRBD2 is a possible D gene (6 bases). Trimming stripped 8 bases from V and 3 bases from J, with 15 bases between. The CDR3 is 14 residues long. CDR1 MNHEY and CDR2 SVGAGI come from the germline V gene. CDR3 loop: CASLGGRGTDTQYF. As DNA, the CDR3 is TGTGCCAGCCTGGGGGGACGAGGGACAGATACGCAGTATTTT.

The chain is built from TRBV30 and TRBJ1-4, with TRBD1 identical over 7 bases. The CDR3 sequence is 13 residues long. From germline, CDR1 is GTSNPN and CDR2 SVGIG (reference sequence). Trimming took 2 bases from V and 7 from J; bases not matched to a gene: 4. CDR3 amino acids: CAWSNRGGEKLFF. The CDR3 bases are TGTGCCTGGAGTAACAGGGGAGGTGAAAAACTGTTTTTT.

About this clone itself: The same CDR3 can be traced to other DNA sequences in this sample. The rearrangement links TRBV3-1 (or the pseudogene TRBV3-2) to TRBJ1-3; the D gene is possibly TRBD1 (6 bases). This CDR3 comprises 17 residues. Trimming pared 3 bases from V and 8 bases from J, leaving 23 bases between. Germline CDR1 LGHDT, CDR2 YNNKEL (reference sequence). DNA for the CDR3: TGTGCCAGCAGCCACGTGACCGGGGGCGGGGGGAAAGACACCATATATTTT. It encodes CASSHVTGGGGKDTIYF.

V usage is TRBV24-1 and J usage is TRBJ1-1; D uncertain. CDR1 is KGHDR, CDR2 SFDVKD, per germline. There are 14 residues in the CDR3. V lost 12 bases, J lost 4 bases, and 20 bases lay in between. Written as DNA, the CDR3 is TGTGCCCGACATCTGGTGGGTTATGTCACTGAAGCTTTCTTT. It yields the protein CARHLVGYVTEAFF.

The V call is TRBV30, the J call TRBJ1-4, with D unresolved. The CDR3 has 14 residues. Germline assignment: CDR1 GTSNPN and CDR2 SVGIG (reference sequence). V gave up 3 bases and J gave up 1 base, with 9 bases separating them. The CDR3 bases are TGTGCCTGGAGGTCGCGGGGAACTAATGAAAAACTGTTTTTT. Translating it yields CAWRSRGTNEKLFF.

This sequence joins TRBV19 and TRBJ1-2; no firm D call. Germline CDR1 is LNHDA and CDR2 is SQIVND (reference sequence). Trimming cost V 4 bases and J 2 bases, with 5 bases left between them. The CDR3 totals 12 residues. The CDR3 nucleotides are TGTGCCAGTAGTAGACAAAACTATGGCTACACCTTC. The encoded protein is CASSRQNYGYTF.

This clone was found a few times. The chain employs TRBV30 and TRBJ1-2, with 7 nucleotides matching TRBD1. J was trimmed by 7 bases and V by 4 bases; bases with no gene match: 3. CDR1 is GTSNPN, CDR2 SVGIG, per germline (reference sequence). CDR3 size: 11 residues. The CDR3 DNA reads as TGTGCCTGGAAGGGGGCCGGTGGCTACACCTTC. Protein: CAWKGAGGYTF.

The CDR3 region is CSVRRDYEQYF. The CDR3 DNA follows: TGCAGCGTCCGCAGGGACTACGAGCAGTACTTC. The chain has TRBV29-1 and TRBJ2-7; TRBD1 might be the D (5 bases). CDR3 length: 11 residues. Germline V lookup: CDR1 SQVTM, CDR2 ANQGSEA. V gave up 6 bases and J gave up 3 bases, with 9 bases separating them.

The CDR3, as DNA: TGCGCCAGCAGCCTGGCAGGGATAGGTGGAAACACCATATATTTT. This codes for CASSLAGIGGNTIYF. The rearrangement joins TRBV5-1 to TRBJ1-3, with D tentatively TRBD1 (5 bases). The V end lost 4 bases, the J end lost 3 bases, and 14 bases lay between the germline ends. The CDR3 runs to 15 residues. Germline V lookup: CDR1 SGHRS, CDR2 YFSETQ.

In nucleotides, the CDR3 is TGTGCCAGCTCACCACTTCCAGGGGGATACGGAAACACCATATATTTT. This encodes CASSPLPGGYGNTIYF. The chain links TRBV18 to TRBJ1-3; the match to TRBD1 covers 7 bases. Germline trimming cut 1 base from V and 4 bases from J; bases unmatched to any gene: 7. There are 16 residues in the CDR3. Germline V CDR1 and CDR2: KGHSH, LQKENI.

The genes are TRBV7-9 and TRBJ2-5, with 8 bases fitting TRBD1. The CDR3 is 16 residues long. Per germline, CDR1 SEHNR and CDR2 FQNEAQ (reference sequence). With V trimmed by 1 base and J by 2 bases, 6 bases remained unmatched. For the CDR3, the DNA is TGTGCCAGCAGCTTAGGGACAGGGAACCCTCAAGAGACCCAGTACTTC. It is translated as CASSLGTGNPQETQYF. Full variable domain (rest looked up from reference TRBV7-9 and TRBJ2-5): DTGVSQNPRHKITKRGQNVTFRCDPISEHNRLYWYRQTLGQGPEFLTYFQNEAQLEKSRLLSDRFSAERPKGSFSTLEIQRTEQGDSAMYLCASSLGTGNPQETQYFGPGTRLLVL.

This chain links TRBV14 with TRBJ2-7, with D perhaps matching TRBD1 (6 bases). The CDR3 loop spans 16 amino acids. The germline V and J ends were trimmed by 4 bases and 0 bases, with 16 bases remaining between them. CDR1 is SGHDN, CDR2 FVKESK, per germline. The CDR3 bases are TGTGCCAGCAGCCCAGTCGGGACAAAAGGCTCCTACGAGCAGTACTTC. Its translation is CASSPVGTKGSYEQYF.

This clone occurred once. This rearrangement joins TRBV6-6 to TRBJ2-3; D possibly corresponds to TRBD1 (6 bases). Trimming took off 10 bases at V and 4 bases at J, with 24 bases between the two ends. The CDR3 is 16 residues long. From germline, CDR1 is MNHNY and CDR2 SVGAGI (reference sequence). This CDR3 reads CATKLQGSNHPDTQYF. For the CDR3, the DNA is TGTGCCACCAAACTACAGGGATCGAATCATCCAGATACGCAGTATTTT.

The J gene is TRBJ1-5, the V gene TRBV7-8; D might be TRBD1 (6 bases). The germline gives CDR1 SGHVS, CDR2 FQNEAQ. This CDR3 has 13 residues. V lost 4 bases to trimming and J lost 4 bases, with 8 bases between them. CDR3 region: CASSWDINQPQHF. CDR3 sequence (DNA): TGTGCCAGCAGCTGGGACATTAATCAGCCCCAGCATTTT.

The chain uses TRBV27 and TRBJ2-2; D is unresolved. This CDR3 region has 15 residues. Between the trimmed V and J ends, which lost 7 bases and 3 bases, there was a span of 15 bases. Germline loops: CDR1 MNHEY, CDR2 SMNVEV (reference sequence). The CDR3 loop is CASTPGLVDTGELFF. CDR3 nucleotides: TGTGCCAGCACCCCTGGCCTCGTGGACACCGGGGAGCTGTTTTTT.

The J gene is TRBJ2-7, the V gene TRBV29-1; D gene ambiguous. Trimming shortened V by 1 base and J by 2 bases, and 9 bases separated the two germline ends. Germline CDR1 is SQVTM and CDR2 is ANQGSEA. This CDR3 comprises 13 residues. CDR3 protein: CSVEGDKPYEQYF. In DNA form, the CDR3 reads TGCAGCGTTGAAGGAGACAAGCCCTACGAGCAGTACTTC.

The rearrangement joins TRBV6-2 or TRBV6-3 to TRBJ2-3, with 8 bases matching TRBD2. CDR1 and CDR2 (germline): MNHEY, SVGEGT. Trimming took 4 bases from V and 3 from J; bases not matched to a gene: 6. The CDR3 runs 15 residues. The DNA of the CDR3 is TGTGCCAGCAGTTCGTCGGGGGGGCCGACAGATACGCAGTATTTT. Translated: CASSSSGGPTDTQYF.

The chain carries TRBV27 and TRBJ2-1, with 10 bases fitting TRBD2. Germline V gene sequence: CDR1 MNHEY, CDR2 SMNVEV (reference sequence). The length of the CDR3 is 17 residues. Trimming removed 2 bases from V and 4 bases from J; junction bases left unmatched: 8. The CDR3 region is CASSLSLAGVPYNEQFF. CDR3 DNA sequence: TGTGCCAGCAGTTTAAGTCTAGCGGGGGTCCCGTACAATGAGCAGTTCTTC.

This chain links TRBV18 with TRBJ2-1; a weak D match, TRBD1 (6 bases). Germline lookup yields CDR1 KGHSH and CDR2 LQKENI. V was pared by 4 bases and J by 10 bases, with 11 bases between. The CDR3 has 12 amino acids. CDR3 sequence: CASSQTDREQFF. For the CDR3, the DNA is TGTGCCAGCTCACAAACCGACAGGGAGCAGTTCTTC.

The chain links TRBV7-2 to TRBJ1-6; 11 bases line up with TRBD1. The CDR3 is 15 residues long. Germline V gene lookup returns CDR1 SGHTA and CDR2 FQGNSA. V lost 0 bases, J lost 9 bases, and 1 base stayed unmatched. The CDR3 here is CASSLAGTGGSPLHF. The CDR3, as DNA: TGTGCCAGCAGCTTAGCGGGGACAGGGGGTTCACCCCTCCACTTT.

This clone was recorded once. The chain joins TRBV12-5 to TRBJ1-5; 8 bases fit TRBD1. This CDR3 contains 17 residues. Germline CDR1 LGHNT, CDR2 FRNRAP. Trimming cost V 5 bases and J 1 base; bases outside gene matches: 10. The CDR3: CASGVSDRVRSNQPQHF. The CDR3 region has the DNA TGTGCTAGTGGTGTATCGGACAGGGTCAGGAGCAATCAGCCCCAGCATTTT.

The gene calls are TRBV12-3 or TRBV12-4 and TRBJ1-1, with 10 bases fitting TRBD1. CDR3 length equals 13 residues. After removal of 5 bases from V and 8 bases from J, the junction contained 5 bases not matched to a gene. The CDR3 coding sequence is TGTGCCAGCAGTCCGAGACAGGGGGCAGAAGCTTTCTTT. Its translation is CASSPRQGAEAFF.

This clone was observed a single time. This chain uses TRBV4-3 with TRBJ2-2; 7 bases line up with TRBD2. This CDR3 region has 16 residues. Germline V CDR1 and CDR2: LGHNA, YSLEER. J lost 5 bases, V lost 4 bases, and 10 bases had no gene match. CDR3 DNA sequence: TGCGCCAGCAGCCTCGGACCGGGAGGTGGGACCGGGGAGCTGTTTTTT. Translation gives CASSLGPGGGTGELFF.